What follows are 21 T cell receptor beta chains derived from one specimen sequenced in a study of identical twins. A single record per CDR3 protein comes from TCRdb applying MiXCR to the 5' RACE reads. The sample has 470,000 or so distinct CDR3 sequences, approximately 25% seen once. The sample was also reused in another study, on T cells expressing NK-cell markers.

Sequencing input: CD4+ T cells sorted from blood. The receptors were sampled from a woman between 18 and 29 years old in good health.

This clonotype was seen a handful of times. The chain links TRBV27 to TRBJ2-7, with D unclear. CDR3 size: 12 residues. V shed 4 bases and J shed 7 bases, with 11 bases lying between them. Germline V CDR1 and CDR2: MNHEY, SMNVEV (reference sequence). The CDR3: CASSSGPEEQYF. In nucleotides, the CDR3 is TGTGCCAGCAGTTCTGGACCCGAGGAGCAGTACTTC.

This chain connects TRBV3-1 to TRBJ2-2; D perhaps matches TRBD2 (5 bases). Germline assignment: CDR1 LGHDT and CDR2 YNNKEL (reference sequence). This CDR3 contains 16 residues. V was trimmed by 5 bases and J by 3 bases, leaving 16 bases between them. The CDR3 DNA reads TGTGCCAGCAGCAAAGGGCCAAGCGGCCACACCGGGGAGCTGTTTTTT. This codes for CASSKGPSGHTGELFF.

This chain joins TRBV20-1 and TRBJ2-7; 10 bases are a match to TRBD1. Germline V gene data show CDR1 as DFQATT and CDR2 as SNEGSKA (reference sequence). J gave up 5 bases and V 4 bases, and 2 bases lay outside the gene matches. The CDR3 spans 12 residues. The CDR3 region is CSAMTGGNEQYF. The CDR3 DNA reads TGCAGTGCTATGACAGGGGGCAACGAGCAGTACTTC.

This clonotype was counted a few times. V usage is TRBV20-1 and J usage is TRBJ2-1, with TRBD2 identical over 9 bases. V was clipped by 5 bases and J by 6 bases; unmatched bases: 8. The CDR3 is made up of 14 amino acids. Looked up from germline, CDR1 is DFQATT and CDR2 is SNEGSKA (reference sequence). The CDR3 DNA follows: TGCAGTGCTGGGGTAGCGGGAGCGCCCAATGAGCAGTTCTTC. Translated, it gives CSAGVAGAPNEQFF.

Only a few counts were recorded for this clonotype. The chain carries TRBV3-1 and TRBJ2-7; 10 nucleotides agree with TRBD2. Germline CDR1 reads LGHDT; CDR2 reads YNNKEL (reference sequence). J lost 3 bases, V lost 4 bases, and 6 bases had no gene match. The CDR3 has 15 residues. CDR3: CASSPTAGGVYEQYF. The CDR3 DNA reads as TGTGCCAGCAGCCCTACAGCGGGGGGGGTCTACGAGCAGTACTTC.

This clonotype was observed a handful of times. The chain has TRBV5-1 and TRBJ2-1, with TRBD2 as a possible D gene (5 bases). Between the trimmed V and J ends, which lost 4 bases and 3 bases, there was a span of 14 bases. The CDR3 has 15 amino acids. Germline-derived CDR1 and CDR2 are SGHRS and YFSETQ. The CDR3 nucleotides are TGCGCCAGCAGCCCGGACCCGGGAATCTACAATGAGCAGTTCTTC. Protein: CASSPDPGIYNEQFF.

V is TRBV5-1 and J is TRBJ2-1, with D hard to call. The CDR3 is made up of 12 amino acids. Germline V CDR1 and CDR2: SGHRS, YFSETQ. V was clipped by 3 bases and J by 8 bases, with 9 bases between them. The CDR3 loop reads CASSSDRHEQFF. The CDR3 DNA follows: TGCGCCAGCAGCTCGGATCGCCATGAGCAGTTCTTC.

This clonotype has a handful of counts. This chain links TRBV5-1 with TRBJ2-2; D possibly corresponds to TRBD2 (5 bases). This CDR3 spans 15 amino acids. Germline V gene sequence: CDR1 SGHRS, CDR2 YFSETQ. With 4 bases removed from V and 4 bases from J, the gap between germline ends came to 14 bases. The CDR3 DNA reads TGCGCCAGCAGCCGGACTTCTCGGGGCACCGGGGAGCTGTTTTTT. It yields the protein CASSRTSRGTGELFF.

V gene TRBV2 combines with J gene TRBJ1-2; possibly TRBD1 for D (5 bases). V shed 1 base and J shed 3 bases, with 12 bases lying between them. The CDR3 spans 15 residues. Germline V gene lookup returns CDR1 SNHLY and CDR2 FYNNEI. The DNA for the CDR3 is TGTGCCAGCAGTGAAGAAGCGACAGTTGACTATGGCTACACCTTC. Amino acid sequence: CASSEEATVDYGYTF.

The CDR3, as DNA: TGTGCCAGCAGTTACAGGGGTGGTGGCTACACCTTC. Its protein product is CASSYRGGGYTF. This rearrangement joins TRBV2 to TRBJ1-2; 7 bases align to TRBD1. The V and J ends lost 5 bases and 7 bases, in that order; junction bases with no gene match: 4. This CDR3 spans 12 amino acids. Per the germline V gene, CDR1 is SNHLY and CDR2 is FYNNEI.

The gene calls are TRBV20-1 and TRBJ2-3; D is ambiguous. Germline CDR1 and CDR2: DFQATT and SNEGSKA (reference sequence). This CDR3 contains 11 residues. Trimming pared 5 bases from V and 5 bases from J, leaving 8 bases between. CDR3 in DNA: TGCAGTGCTGAGTGGGGAGATACGCAGTATTTT. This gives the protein CSAEWGDTQYF.

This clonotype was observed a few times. CDR3 sequence: CASSPPGLNYGYTF. DNA of the CDR3: TGTGCCAGCTCACCACCGGGGCTTAACTATGGCTACACCTTC. The chain combines TRBV18 with TRBJ1-2; tentatively, D is TRBD1 (5 bases). CDR3 size: 14 residues. Trimming cost V 0 bases and J 1 base, with 6 bases left between them. Germline V gene sequence: CDR1 KGHSH, CDR2 LQKENI. The whole variable domain, filled in from reference TRBV18 and TRBJ1-2, reads NAGVMQNPRHLVRRRGQEARLRCSPMKGHSHVYWYRQLPEEGLKFMVYLQKENIIDESGMPKERFSAEFPKEGPSILRIQQVVRGDSAAYFCASSPPGLNYGYTFGSGTRLTVV.

The CDR3 protein is CASSLGRSYTEAFF. The DNA for the CDR3 is TGTGCCAGCAGCTTGGGCAGGTCCTACACTGAAGCTTTCTTT. V gene TRBV5-4 combines with J gene TRBJ1-1; no reliable D call. Germline assignment: CDR1 SGHNT and CDR2 YYREEE (reference sequence). V dropped 0 bases and J dropped 3 bases, with 9 bases sitting between them. The CDR3 covers 14 residues. The full variable domain, in which reference TRBV5-4 and TRBJ1-1 provide the parts outside the CDR3, is ETGVTQSPTHLIKTRGQQVTLRCSSQSGHNTVSWYQQALGQGPQFIFQYYREEENGRGNFPPRFSGLQFPNYSSELNVNALELDDSALYLCASSLGRSYTEAFFGQGTRLTVV.

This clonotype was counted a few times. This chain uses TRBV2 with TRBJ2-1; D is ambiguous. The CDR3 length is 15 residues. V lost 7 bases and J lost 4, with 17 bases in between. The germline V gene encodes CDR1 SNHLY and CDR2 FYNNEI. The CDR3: CASTKYPTLYNEQFF. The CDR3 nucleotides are TGTGCCAGCACCAAGTACCCGACTTTATACAATGAGCAGTTCTTC.

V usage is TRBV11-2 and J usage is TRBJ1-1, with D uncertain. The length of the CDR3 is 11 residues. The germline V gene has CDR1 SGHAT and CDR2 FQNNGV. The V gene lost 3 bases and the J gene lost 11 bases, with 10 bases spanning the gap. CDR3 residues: CASSFGHGAFF. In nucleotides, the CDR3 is TGTGCCAGCAGCTTTGGTCACGGGGCTTTCTTT.

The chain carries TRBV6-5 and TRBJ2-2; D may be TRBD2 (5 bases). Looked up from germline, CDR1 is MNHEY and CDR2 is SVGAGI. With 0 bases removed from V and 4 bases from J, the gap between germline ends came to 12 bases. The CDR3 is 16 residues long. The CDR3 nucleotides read TGTGCCAGCAGTTACTCGGGCGGGTCGGCCACCGGGGAGCTGTTTTTT. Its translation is CASSYSGGSATGELFF.

The DNA of the CDR3 is TGCGCCAGCAGCCGTGGGATAGCGGGAGAGATCGATGAGCAGTTCTTC. It specifies CASSRGIAGEIDEQFF. The rearrangement links TRBV5-1 to TRBJ2-1, with 9 nucleotides matching TRBD2. Germline CDR1 is SGHRS and CDR2 is YFSETQ. V gave up 4 bases and J gave up 8 bases; unmatched junction bases: 13. CDR3 size: 16 residues.

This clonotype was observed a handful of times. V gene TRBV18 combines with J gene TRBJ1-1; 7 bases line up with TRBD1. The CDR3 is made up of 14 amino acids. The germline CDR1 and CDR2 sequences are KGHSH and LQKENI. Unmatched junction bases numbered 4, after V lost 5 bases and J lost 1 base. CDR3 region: CASSNTGANTEAFF. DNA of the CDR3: TGTGCCAGCTCAAACACAGGGGCGAACACTGAAGCTTTCTTT.

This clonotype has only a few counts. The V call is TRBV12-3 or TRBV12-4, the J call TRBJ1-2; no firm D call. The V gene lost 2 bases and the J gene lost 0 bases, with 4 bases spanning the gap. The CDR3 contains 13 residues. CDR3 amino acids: CASSLLANYGYTF. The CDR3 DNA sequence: TGTGCCAGCAGTTTACTGGCTAACTATGGCTACACCTTC.

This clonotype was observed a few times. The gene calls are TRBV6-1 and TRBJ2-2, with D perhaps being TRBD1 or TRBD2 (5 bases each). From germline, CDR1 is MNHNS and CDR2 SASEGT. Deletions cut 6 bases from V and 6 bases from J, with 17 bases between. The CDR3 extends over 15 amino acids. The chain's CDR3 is CASSWGPRRSGELFF. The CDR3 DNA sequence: TGTGCCAGCAGCTGGGGACCGAGGCGTTCCGGGGAGCTGTTTTTT.

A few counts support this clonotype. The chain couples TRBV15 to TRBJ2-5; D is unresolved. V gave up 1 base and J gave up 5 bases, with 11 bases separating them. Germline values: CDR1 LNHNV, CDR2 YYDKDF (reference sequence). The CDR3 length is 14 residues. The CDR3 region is CATSRAGLGETQYF. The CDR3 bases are TGTGCCACCAGCAGAGCGGGCCTTGGGGAGACCCAGTACTTC.